The rows below give T cell receptor beta chains drawn from one sample of a study of cytomegalovirus exposure and HLA in healthy donors. Clones were read by immunoSEQ multiplex PCR, and TCRdb kept only the in-frame ones, dropping some. The data show some 200,000 clones, with over 75% seen just once and 3.8% held by the top ten. Sequenced material: PBMCs. These receptors were collected from a man aged 45-60 years in good health and CMV-seronegative. Both conserved end residues are part of each CDR3. The order of the fields is V gene, clone size, J gene, D gene, CDR3 protein, CDR3 DNA. The D gene is left open where the match is weak. Size is stated for part of the rows, as once, few or many counts, or as a class when the clone is expanded.

v_call: TRBV4-2
clone_size: -
j_call: TRBJ2-1
d_call: TRBD2
cdr3_aa: CASSRQLAGSNNEQFF
cdr3_nt: TGTGCCAGCAGCCGCCAACTAGCGGGGAGTAACAATGAGCAGTTCTTC

v_call: TRBV21-1
clone_size: -
j_call: TRBJ2-1
d_call: -
cdr3_aa: CASSKEVGMASGVIGDEQFF
cdr3_nt: TGTGCCAGCAGCAAAGAAGTGGGTATGGCTAGCGGGGTCATAGGGGATGAGCAGTTCTTC

v_call: TRBV11-2
clone_size: -
j_call: TRBJ2-4
d_call: TRBD1
cdr3_aa: CASSADRQNIQYF
cdr3_nt: TGTGCCAGCAGCGCGGACAGGCAAAACATTCAGTACTTC

v_call: TRBV29-1
clone_size: -
j_call: TRBJ1-1
d_call: TRBD1
cdr3_aa: CSVDLDRGNAAFF
cdr3_nt: TGCAGCGTGGACCTGGACAGGGGTAATGCAGCTTTCTTT

v_call: TRBV29-1
clone_size: -
j_call: TRBJ2-1
d_call: TRBD1
cdr3_aa: CSVDKGANEQFF
cdr3_nt: TGCAGCGTTGATAAGGGGGCCAATGAGCAGTTCTTC

v_call: TRBV2
clone_size: -
j_call: TRBJ2-7
d_call: -
cdr3_aa: CASSFTGNEQYF
cdr3_nt: TGTGCCAGCAGTTTTACAGGGAACGAGCAGTACTTC

v_call: TRBV15
clone_size: -
j_call: TRBJ2-1
d_call: TRBD1
cdr3_aa: CATSRDSPEGEQFF
cdr3_nt: TGTGCCACCAGTCGGGACAGCCCAGAGGGGGAGCAGTTCTTC

v_call: TRBV5-1
clone_size: -
j_call: TRBJ2-7
d_call: -
cdr3_aa: CASSATNYEQYF
cdr3_nt: TGCGCCAGCAGTGCTACCAACTACGAGCAGTACTTC

v_call: TRBV7-9
clone_size: -
j_call: TRBJ2-3
d_call: TRBD1
cdr3_aa: CASSRGTGFYTDTQYF
cdr3_nt: TGTGCCAGCAGCCGCGGGACAGGGTTTTACACAGATACGCAGTATTTT

v_call: TRBV10-3
clone_size: -
j_call: TRBJ1-1
d_call: -
cdr3_aa: CATGQRNTEAFF
cdr3_nt: TGTGCCACAGGACAGCGGAACACTGAAGCTTTCTTT

v_call: TRBV23-1
clone_size: -
j_call: TRBJ2-5
d_call: -
cdr3_aa: CAKGGSETQYF
cdr3_nt: TGCGCCAAGGGGGGGTCCGAGACCCAGTACTTC

v_call: TRBV2
clone_size: -
j_call: TRBJ1-1
d_call: -
cdr3_aa: CASSPGKVLNTEAFF
cdr3_nt: TGTGCCAGCAGTCCCGGGAAGGTTCTGAACACTGAAGCTTTCTTT

v_call: TRBV4-3
clone_size: -
j_call: TRBJ2-7
d_call: TRBD1
cdr3_aa: CASSPGTGTEQYF
cdr3_nt: TGCGCCAGCAGCCCAGGGACAGGGACCGAGCAGTACTTC

v_call: TRBV4-3
clone_size: -
j_call: TRBJ2-5
d_call: -
cdr3_aa: CASSQDRGTEETQYF
cdr3_nt: TGCGCCAGCAGCCAAGATCGTGGGACTGAAGAGACCCAGTACTTC

v_call: TRBV4-3
clone_size: -
j_call: TRBJ1-2
d_call: -
cdr3_aa: CASSPGTSSIVNYGYTF
cdr3_nt: TGCGCCAGCAGCCCGGGGACATCTTCTATTGTTAACTATGGCTACACCTTC

v_call: TRBV7-9
clone_size: once
j_call: TRBJ2-2
d_call: TRBD1
cdr3_aa: CASSLTERQGSGELFF
cdr3_nt: TGTGCCAGCAGCTTAACGGAGCGACAGGGGTCCGGGGAGCTGTTTTTT

v_call: TRBV4-3
clone_size: -
j_call: TRBJ2-3
d_call: TRBD1
cdr3_aa: CASSRGEQGAREDTQYF
cdr3_nt: TGCGCCAGCAGCCGCGGGGAACAGGGGGCGCGTGAAGATACGCAGTATTTT

v_call: TRBV19
clone_size: once
j_call: TRBJ1-1
d_call: -
cdr3_aa: CASSIDSDTEAFF
cdr3_nt: TGTGCCAGTAGTATAGACTCGGACACTGAAGCTTTCTTT

v_call: TRBV4-1
clone_size: -
j_call: TRBJ2-3
d_call: -
cdr3_aa: CASSQEILAWDTQYF
cdr3_nt: TGCGCCAGCAGCCAAGAGATCCTAGCATGGGATACGCAGTATTTT

v_call: TRBV2
clone_size: -
j_call: TRBJ1-1
d_call: -
cdr3_aa: CASSGGHTEAFF
cdr3_nt: TGTGCCAGCAGCGGAGGTCACACTGAAGCTTTCTTT

v_call: TRBV14
clone_size: -
j_call: TRBJ2-5
d_call: TRBD1
cdr3_aa: CASSRHRDRVETQYF
cdr3_nt: TGTGCCAGCAGCCGCCACCGGGACAGGGTGGAGACCCAGTACTTC

v_call: TRBV2
clone_size: -
j_call: TRBJ1-6
d_call: TRBD1
cdr3_aa: CASIVGGAGNSPLHF
cdr3_nt: TGTGCCAGTATTGTAGGGGGCGCTGGGAATTCACCCCTCCACTTT

v_call: TRBV27
clone_size: -
j_call: TRBJ1-4
d_call: TRBD1
cdr3_aa: CASSRWTGGNEKLFF
cdr3_nt: TGTGCCAGCAGTAGGTGGACAGGGGGGAATGAAAAACTGTTTTTT

v_call: TRBV6-5
clone_size: -
j_call: TRBJ2-7
d_call: -
cdr3_aa: CASSYGVGYEQYF
cdr3_nt: TGTGCCAGCAGTTACGGAGTCGGCTACGAGCAGTACTTC

v_call: TRBV6-5
clone_size: -
j_call: TRBJ1-2
d_call: -
cdr3_aa: CASTFQTGGHGYTF
cdr3_nt: TGTGCCAGCACATTCCAGACCGGGGGGCATGGCTACACCTTC

v_call: TRBV5-6
clone_size: -
j_call: TRBJ2-3
d_call: TRBD2
cdr3_aa: CASSFRGTSGRDTQYF
cdr3_nt: TGTGCCAGCAGCTTCAGGGGGACTAGCGGGAGAGATACGCAGTATTTT

v_call: TRBV28
clone_size: -
j_call: TRBJ1-5
d_call: -
cdr3_aa: CASRQGGQPQHF
cdr3_nt: TGTGCCAGCAGACAGGGCGGTCAGCCCCAGCATTTT